Each of the 32 T cell receptor beta chains below was sequenced from the same sample in a study of cytomegalovirus exposure and HLA in healthy donors. PCR primers comprised 60 Vbeta and 13 Jbeta primers. Profiled with immunoSEQ multiplex PCR; TCRdb holds only in-frame clones, not every one. The sample includes about 120,000 clones, around 84% seen only once; the top ten take 22%. Sequencing was carried out using PBMCs. The receptors derive from a man aged 25-45 years in good health and CMV-seropositive.

This rearrangement joins TRBV30 to TRBJ2-7, with a tentative D call TRBD1 (6 bases). Germline CDR1 and CDR2: GTSNPN and SVGIG (reference sequence). Trimming stripped 0 bases from V and 7 bases from J, with 22 bases between. The CDR3 contains 16 residues. CDR3 coding DNA: TGTGCCTGGAGTGTACCCCATCCACAGGGTTTGGGGGAGCAGTACGTC. Amino acids: CAWSVPHPQGLGEQYV.

The rearrangement joins TRBV14 to TRBJ2-7, with a tentative D call TRBD1 (6 bases). V shed 4 bases and J shed 9 bases, with 13 bases lying between them. Germline assignment: CDR1 SGHDN and CDR2 FVKESK. This CDR3 spans 12 amino acids. The CDR3 DNA is TGTGCCAGCAGCCTTTCCAGGGGCGGGCAGTACGTC. Amino acid sequence: CASSLSRGGQYV.

This clone was seen more than once but under ten times. This sequence joins TRBV2 and TRBJ1-3; 9 bases map to TRBD1. V shed 5 bases and J 3 bases; nucleotides not matched to a gene: 2. Germline lookup yields CDR1 SNHLY and CDR2 FYNNEI. This CDR3 is built from 14 residues. CDR3 bases: TGTGCCAGCAGTACAGGGGGCTATGGAAACACCATATATTTT. Its protein is CASSTGGYGNTIYF.

This chain connects TRBV7-6 to TRBJ1-2, with D perhaps TRBD1 (6 bases). CDR1 is SGHVS, CDR2 FNYEAQ, per germline. With 2 bases removed from V and 8 bases from J, the gap between germline ends came to 21 bases. The CDR3 has 16 amino acids. The CDR3 here is CASSLMWGRGMEGYTF. DNA of the CDR3: TGTGCCAGCAGCTTAATGTGGGGGAGGGGGATGGAAGGCTACACCTTC.

The chain couples TRBV6-1 to TRBJ1-5, with TRBD1 as a possible D gene (6 bases). Germline V gives CDR1 MNHNS, CDR2 SASEGT. With 6 bases removed from V and 0 bases from J, the gap between germline ends came to 9 bases. The CDR3 spans 14 residues. CDR3 coding DNA: TGTGCCAGCAGCCAGGGGAATAGCAATCAGCCCCAGCATTTT. Translated, it gives CASSQGNSNQPQHF.

The gene calls are TRBV27 and TRBJ1-5; TRBD1 aligns across 9 bases. The germline V gene encodes CDR1 MNHEY and CDR2 SMNVEV (reference sequence). J gave up 7 bases and V 8 bases, and 3 bases lay outside the gene matches. The CDR3 is 12 residues long. CDR3 nucleotides: TGTGCCAGCGGGACAGGGACCCAGCCCCAGCATTTT. Protein sequence: CASGTGTQPQHF.

The J gene is TRBJ1-3, the V gene TRBV7-9, with 7 bases fitting TRBD1. The CDR3 has 14 residues. CDR1 SEHNR and CDR2 FQNEAQ come from the germline V gene (reference sequence). With 5 bases clipped from V and 10 bases from J, the junction kept 11 bases outside the gene matches. DNA for the CDR3: TGTGCCAGCAGCCTAAGGACAGGCAGCTTAACCATATATTTT. This sequence encodes CASSLRTGSLTIYF.

The chain joins TRBV6-5 to TRBJ1-2; no reliable D call. Between the trimmed V and J ends, which lost 5 bases and 7 bases, there was a span of 17 bases. In germline, CDR1 is MNHEY, CDR2 SVGAGI. The CDR3 spans 14 residues. The CDR3 region is CASSPSSPSSGYTF. In DNA, the CDR3 is TGTGCCAGCAGTCCCAGTAGCCCGAGCAGTGGCTACACCTTC.

This sequence joins TRBV9 and TRBJ2-3, with D perhaps TRBD2 (6 bases). Germline V gene lookup returns CDR1 SGDLS and CDR2 YYNGEE. V lost 4 bases, J lost 0 bases, and 9 bases lay in between. This CDR3 region has 14 residues. CDR3 coding DNA: TGTGCCAGCAGCTGGAGGGTGAGCACAGATACGCAGTATTTT. Translating it yields CASSWRVSTDTQYF.

The rearrangement uses TRBV5-4 and TRBJ1-2; D is ambiguous. Trimming stripped 2 bases from V and 3 bases from J, with 8 bases between. Germline assignment: CDR1 SGHNT and CDR2 YYREEE (reference sequence). The CDR3 has 13 amino acids. In nucleotides, the CDR3 is TGTGCCAGCAGCTTCCCCGGGGACTATGGCTACACCTTC. Translated: CASSFPGDYGYTF.

This chain's CDR3 is CASSEVRLAGGPEQYV. CDR3 coding DNA: TGTGCCAGCAGTGAAGTTCGACTAGCGGGAGGGCCCGAGCAGTACGTC. The chain carries TRBV6-1 and TRBJ2-7; 14 bases align to TRBD2. Trimming removed 1 base from V and 6 bases from J; junction bases left unmatched: 5. The CDR3 is 16 amino acids. Germline CDR1 reads MNHNS; CDR2 reads SASEGT.

This clone has only a few counts. This sequence joins TRBV5-7 and TRBJ1-2, with a weak D call TRBD1 (6 bases). TRBV5-7 is labeled an ORF, and its function is uncertain. This CDR3 comprises 13 residues. The V and J ends lost 4 bases and 5 bases respectively, with 12 bases between them. The CDR3 sequence: CASSRTERYGYTF. DNA for the CDR3: TGTGCCAGCAGCCGGACAGAACGGTATGGCTACACCTTC.

V and J are TRBV28 and TRBJ2-2; D is possibly TRBD1 (6 bases). The CDR3 covers 12 residues. Germline CDR1 MDHEN, CDR2 SYDVKM. V lost 7 bases to trimming and J lost 6 bases, with 9 bases between them. The CDR3: CASTRQAGELFF. The CDR3, as DNA: TGTGCCAGCACCCGACAGGCCGGGGAGCTGTTTTTT.

This chain uses TRBV10-3 with TRBJ1-2, with 7 bases that match TRBD1. Losses at the gene ends were 6 bases for V and 0 bases for J; bases not matched to a gene: 4. Germline loops: CDR1 ENHRY, CDR2 SYGVKD. CDR3 size: 14 residues. The CDR3 spells CAIRSGTANYGYTF. The CDR3 DNA reads TGTGCCATCAGGTCCGGGACAGCTAACTATGGCTACACCTTC.

The chain employs TRBV6-4 and TRBJ2-7; 10 bases are shared with TRBD2. The trim removed 8 bases at V and 3 bases at J, leaving 13 bases unmatched. The CDR3 is made up of 16 amino acids. The germline CDR1 and CDR2 sequences are MRHNA and SNTAGT. CDR3 coding DNA: TGTGCCAGCTGGATCATCGAACTAGCGGGATTCTACGAGCAGTACGTC. Translation: CASWIIELAGFYEQYV.

The chain joins TRBV30 to TRBJ2-3; 13 bases match TRBD2. The ends lost 3 bases at V and 6 bases at J; junction bases unmatched: 12. The CDR3 covers 17 residues. The germline CDR1 and CDR2 sequences are GTSNPN and SVGIG (reference sequence). The CDR3: CAWSNEALAGGWDTQYF. Here the CDR3 DNA reads TGTGCCTGGAGCAACGAGGCACTAGCGGGGGGGTGGGATACGCAGTATTTT.

This clone was found a few times. CDR3 nucleotide sequence: TGTGCCAGCAGCTTAATGGGGGCTCGGGCTAATGAAAAACTGTTTTTT. Translation gives CASSLMGARANEKLFF. The rearrangement joins TRBV7-2 to TRBJ1-4; D may be TRBD1 (6 bases). There are 16 residues in the CDR3. V was trimmed by 2 bases and J by 3 bases, leaving 13 bases between them. CDR1 and CDR2 (germline): SGHTA, FQGNSA.

The V call is TRBV28, the J call TRBJ2-3; TRBD2 is a possible D gene (6 bases). The CDR3 is 16 residues long. The V gene lost 0 bases and the J gene lost 0 bases, with 10 bases spanning the gap. Per germline, CDR1 MDHEN and CDR2 SYDVKM. CDR3 amino acids: CASSLWAGPSTDTQYF. For the CDR3, the DNA is TGTGCCAGCAGTTTATGGGCGGGACCGAGCACAGATACGCAGTATTTT.

This clone was counted a few times. The chain joins TRBV7-2 to TRBJ2-7, with 7 positions matching TRBD2. CDR1 is SGHTA and CDR2 is FQGNSA in the germline V gene. The J segment lost 2 bases and the V segment lost 1 base, leaving 5 bases of the junction unmatched. The CDR3 loop spans 15 amino acids. CDR3 protein: CASSLGAAGAYEQYV. CDR3 in DNA: TGTGCCAGCAGCTTAGGGGCGGCGGGAGCCTACGAGCAGTACGTC.

DNA of the CDR3: TGTGCCAGCAGTTTAGATTCTCCCGTCGGGAACATTCAGTACTTC. It specifies CASSLDSPVGNIQYF. This chain connects TRBV28 to TRBJ2-4; D is unresolved. This CDR3 has 15 amino acids. The germline V gene encodes CDR1 MDHEN and CDR2 SYDVKM. V gave up 2 bases and J gave up 7 bases, with 15 bases separating them.

This clone was observed once. The chain employs TRBV27 and TRBJ1-5, with 8 bases fitting TRBD1. With 4 bases clipped from V and 1 base from J, the junction kept 6 bases outside the gene matches. Germline CDR1 is MNHEY and CDR2 is SMNVEV (reference sequence). CDR3 size: 16 residues. The CDR3 DNA is TGTGCCAGCAGTTCCGCCAGGGGGCCGAGCAATCAGCCCCAGCATTTT. Encoded protein: CASSSARGPSNQPQHF.

V usage is TRBV6-1 and J usage is TRBJ2-1; possible D gene TRBD2, 5 bases. CDR1 and CDR2 from the germline V gene are MNHNS and SASEGT. CDR3 length equals 11 residues. Trimming stripped 8 bases from V and 5 bases from J, with 7 bases between. The CDR3 reads CASGGHNEQFF. CDR3 in DNA: TGTGCCAGCGGAGGCCACAATGAGCAGTTCTTC.

The chain recombines TRBV18 with TRBJ2-7; 9 bases are a match to TRBD1. This CDR3 comprises 16 residues. The trim removed 4 bases at V and 5 bases at J, leaving 12 bases unmatched. CDR1 KGHSH and CDR2 LQKENI come from the germline V gene. CDR3 DNA: TGTGCCAGCTCACTGCTCCCGGGACAGGGTGCCAACGAGCAGTACTTC. It specifies CASSLLPGQGANEQYF.

This clone has just a few counts. The sample carries other DNA sequences with the same CDR3. CDR3: CASRGQGEDTEAFF. The CDR3 DNA is TGCGCCAGCAGGGGACAGGGCGAAGACACTGAAGCTTTCTTT. The V call is TRBV10-1, the J call TRBJ1-1; TRBD1 agrees at 9 bases. The CDR3 covers 14 residues. Germline V gene lookup returns CDR1 WNHNN and CDR2 SYGVQD (reference sequence). The junction had 5 bases not matched to a gene; V was cut back by 6 bases and J by 3 bases.

The chain is built from TRBV2 and TRBJ1-1; weak D call: TRBD1 (5 bases). This CDR3 has 18 residues. CDR1 is SNHLY, CDR2 FYNNEI, per germline. With 7 bases removed from V and 0 bases from J, the gap between germline ends came to 24 bases. The CDR3 loop is CASTSQPGTGAMNTEAFF. In nucleotides, the CDR3 is TGTGCCAGCACCTCACAACCAGGGACTGGGGCGATGAACACTGAAGCTTTCTTT.

The chain couples TRBV27 to TRBJ2-3; D unresolved. Germline-derived CDR1 and CDR2 are MNHEY and SMNVEV (reference sequence). V was clipped by 3 bases and J by 0 bases, with 7 bases between them. CDR3 length: 14 amino acids. The CDR3 bases are TGTGCCAGCAGTTTTATCCAGAGCACAGATACGCAGTATTTT. It is translated as CASSFIQSTDTQYF.

J is TRBJ2-7 and V is TRBV5-1, with D maybe TRBD2 (5 bases). Germline lookup yields CDR1 SGHRS and CDR2 YFSETQ. This CDR3 has 14 amino acids. V was clipped by 0 bases and J by 2 bases, with 9 bases between them. In DNA form, the CDR3 reads TGCGCCAGCAGCTTGGCGTACGGGACCTACGAGCAGTACTTC. Protein product: CASSLAYGTYEQYF.

The chain has TRBV30 and TRBJ2-3; 13 bases line up with TRBD2. CDR1 GTSNPN and CDR2 SVGIG come from the germline V gene (reference sequence). Germline trimming cut 6 bases from V and 0 bases from J; bases unmatched to any gene: 6. This CDR3 spans 16 amino acids. The CDR3 loop reads CACRGTSGVSTDTQYF. The CDR3 DNA sequence: TGTGCCTGTAGGGGGACTAGCGGGGTGAGCACAGATACGCAGTATTTT.

This chain links TRBV2 with TRBJ2-7, with 8 bases aligning to TRBD2. CDR1 is SNHLY, CDR2 FYNNEI, per germline. The CDR3 is 14 residues long. The V and J ends lost 4 bases and 6 bases, in that order; junction bases with no gene match: 8. The CDR3 coding sequence is TGTGCCAGCAGTGTTCGGCGGGGGGATACCGAGCAGTACTTC. It codes for CASSVRRGDTEQYF.

This clone is a singleton in its sample. This rearrangement joins TRBV5-4 to TRBJ1-5; 12 bases are a match to TRBD1. The V gene's germline CDR1 is SGHNT and CDR2 YYREEE (reference sequence). The CDR3 is 18 residues long. V was pared by 0 bases and J by 3 bases, with 7 bases of the junction left unmatched. The CDR3: CASSLGGQGATINQPQHF. The CDR3, as DNA: TGTGCCAGCAGCTTGGGGGGACAGGGGGCCACTATCAATCAGCCCCAGCATTTT. Variable domain in full (rest from reference TRBV5-4 and TRBJ1-5): ETGVTQSPTHLIKTRGQQVTLRCSSQSGHNTVSWYQQALGQGPQFIFQYYREEENGRGNFPPRFSGLQFPNYSSELNVNALELDDSALYLCASSLGGQGATINQPQHFGDGTRLSIL.

The chain uses TRBV7-6 and TRBJ2-2; 8 nucleotides match TRBD2. The J segment lost 4 bases and the V segment lost 5 bases, leaving 9 bases of the junction unmatched. The CDR3 is made up of 16 amino acids. Germline CDR1 and CDR2: SGHVS and FNYEAQ. CDR3 in amino acids: CASSPRAGVVTGELFF. The DNA for the CDR3 is TGTGCCAGCAGCCCCCGAGCGGGAGTCGTCACCGGGGAGCTGTTTTTT.

The genes are TRBV7-6 and TRBJ1-5, with 9 bases matching TRBD1. Germline V gene lookup returns CDR1 SGHVS and CDR2 FNYEAQ. With V trimmed by 1 base and J by 3 bases, 7 bases remained unmatched. This CDR3 spans 17 amino acids. CDR3 in amino acids: CASSLETGGHHNQPQHF. The CDR3 nucleotides read TGTGCCAGCAGCTTAGAGACAGGGGGGCATCACAATCAGCCCCAGCATTTT.